A single sample is the source of the 32 T cell receptor beta chains below, sequenced in a study of blood T cell repertoires in COVID-19. TCRdb's table, derived via immunoSEQ multiplex PCR, lists solely in-frame clones and lacks some. The sample carries about 220,000 clones, about 90% recorded once. Sequenced: peripheral blood. These receptors were collected from a man aged 40-49 years with active or convalescent COVID-19.

This clone was observed a few times. The chain couples TRBV19 to TRBJ2-3, with 8 positions matching TRBD2. The V gene end was trimmed by 5 bases and the J gene end by 5 bases; junction bases not matched to a gene: 12. CDR3 length equals 16 residues. Germline lookup yields CDR1 LNHDA and CDR2 SQIVND (reference sequence). CDR3 residues: CASSSGGAILEDTQYF. In nucleotides, the CDR3 is TGTGCCAGTAGTTCCGGGGGGGCCATTTTAGAAGATACGCAGTATTTT.

This sequence joins TRBV20-1 and TRBJ2-1, with TRBD2 matching 7 bases. CDR3 length equals 14 residues. The J segment lost 4 bases and the V segment lost 3 bases, leaving 6 bases of the junction unmatched. CDR1 is DFQATT, CDR2 SNEGSKA, per germline (reference sequence). The CDR3 loop is CSASRAGDYNEQFF. In nucleotides, the CDR3 is TGCAGTGCTAGTCGGGCGGGGGATTACAATGAGCAGTTCTTC.

The chain uses TRBV11-2 and TRBJ2-3, with TRBD2 matching over 9 bases. The length of the CDR3 is 15 residues. Trimming removed 3 bases from V and 4 bases from J; junction bases left unmatched: 5. The germline gives CDR1 SGHAT, CDR2 FQNNGV. CDR3 sequence (DNA): TGTGCCAGCAGCTTTAGCGGGAGAGGGTCAGATACGCAGTATTTT. Its translation: CASSFSGRGSDTQYF.

The rearrangement links TRBV19 to TRBJ2-7; 8 bases are shared with TRBD1. This CDR3 comprises 12 residues. Losses at the gene ends were 9 bases for V and 5 bases for J; bases not matched to a gene: 6. Per germline, CDR1 LNHDA and CDR2 SQIVND (reference sequence). This CDR3 reads CASRTGLNEQYF. In DNA form, the CDR3 reads TGTGCCAGCCGGACAGGGTTAAACGAGCAGTACTTC.

The chain employs TRBV2 and TRBJ1-5; tentatively, D is TRBD1 (6 bases). Germline V gene data show CDR1 as SNHLY and CDR2 as FYNNEI. V shed 3 bases and J shed 3 bases, with 12 bases lying between them. The CDR3 runs 15 residues. The CDR3, as DNA: TGTGCCAGCAGTGATCCCAGGGGTAACAATCAGCCCCAGCATTTT. Its translation is CASSDPRGNNQPQHF.

This clone has more than one count but fewer than ten. The CDR3 region is CASTAQGASTEAFF. Written as DNA, the CDR3 is TGTGCCAGCACCGCACAGGGGGCGAGCACTGAAGCTTTCTTT. V gene TRBV3-1 (or the pseudogene TRBV3-2) combines with J gene TRBJ1-1; 9 positions match TRBD1. CDR3 length: 14 residues. J lost 4 bases, V lost 7 bases, and 7 bases had no gene match. Germline values: CDR1 LGHDT, CDR2 YNNKEL (reference sequence).

The rearrangement uses TRBV2 and TRBJ1-6; 8 bases align to TRBD1. Germline assignment: CDR1 SNHLY and CDR2 FYNNEI. The CDR3 consists of 15 residues. V lost 7 bases, J lost 9 bases, and 11 bases stayed unmatched. The CDR3 reads CASKKAGGVSSPLHF. In DNA, the CDR3 is TGTGCCAGCAAGAAAGCAGGGGGCGTGAGTTCACCCCTCCACTTT.

This clone was observed a few times. The DNA for the CDR3 is TGCGCCAGCAGCCCCCTTACAGGGTCCGAGCAGTACTTC. This codes for CASSPLTGSEQYF. The rearrangement links TRBV4-1 to TRBJ2-7, with D perhaps matching TRBD1 (6 bases). The CDR3 runs 13 residues. Germline CDR1 reads MGHRA; CDR2 reads YSYEKL. V dropped 4 bases and J dropped 6 bases, with 13 bases sitting between them.

This sequence joins TRBV5-1 and TRBJ2-5; 12 bases line up with TRBD2. This CDR3 is built from 17 residues. CDR1 SGHRS and CDR2 YFSETQ come from the germline V gene. V lost 4 bases to trimming and J lost 2 bases; unmatched junction nucleotides: 9. The CDR3 nucleotides read TGCGCCAGCAGCATACAATCACTAGCGGGAGGACAAGAGACCCAGTACTTC. Translated, it gives CASSIQSLAGGQETQYF.

The chain combines TRBV7-8 with TRBJ1-2; D possibly corresponds to TRBD1 (5 bases). The V gene lost 2 bases and the J gene lost 8 bases, with 15 bases spanning the gap. This CDR3 is 14 amino acids long. Germline CDR1 SGHVS, CDR2 FQNEAQ. For the CDR3, the DNA is TGTGCCAGCAGCTTAAATCAGGGTTGGGAAGGCTACACCTTC. This gives the protein CASSLNQGWEGYTF.

This sequence joins TRBV28 and TRBJ2-2; no reliable D call. CDR1 is MDHEN and CDR2 is SYDVKM in the germline V gene. V gave up 2 bases and J gave up 2 bases, with 12 bases separating them. The CDR3 contains 16 residues. The chain's CDR3 is CASSLASRLNTGELFF. The CDR3 DNA reads as TGTGCCAGCAGTTTAGCCTCGCGCTTAAACACCGGGGAGCTGTTTTTT.

This clone was seen just once. J is TRBJ1-3 and V is TRBV24-1; no reliable D call. CDR3 size: 16 residues. With 1 base removed from V and 4 bases from J, the gap between germline ends came to 13 bases. CDR1 KGHDR and CDR2 SFDVKD come from the germline V gene. For the CDR3, the DNA is TGTGCCACCAGTGATTTTTTGAAACACCTCGGAAACACCATATATTTT. It encodes CATSDFLKHLGNTIYF.

This sequence joins TRBV9 and TRBJ2-7, with D perhaps TRBD2 (5 bases). CDR1 and CDR2 (germline): SGDLS, YYNGEE. There are 14 residues in the CDR3. The V and J ends lost 0 bases and 0 bases respectively, with 7 bases between them. CDR3 region: CASSVGGNSYEQYF. In nucleotides, the CDR3 is TGTGCCAGCAGCGTAGGAGGGAACTCCTACGAGCAGTACTTC.

This chain joins TRBV5-1 and TRBJ2-7, with 7 bases lining up with TRBD2. Germline V gene lookup returns CDR1 SGHRS and CDR2 YFSETQ. Trimming took 1 base from V and 2 from J; bases not matched to a gene: 6. This CDR3 has 15 residues. The CDR3 loop is CASSLRSSGTYEQYF. The CDR3 coding sequence is TGCGCCAGCAGCTTGCGGTCTAGCGGAACCTACGAGCAGTACTTC.

The genes are TRBV4-2 and TRBJ1-5; a possible D gene is TRBD1 (5 bases). This CDR3 has 17 amino acids. V lost 0 bases to trimming and J lost 0 bases, with 12 bases between them. CDR1 LGHNA and CDR2 YNFKEQ come from the germline V gene. CDR3 DNA: TGTGCCAGCAGCCAAGATCTGCGACAGAATAGCAATCAGCCCCAGCATTTT. Protein sequence: CASSQDLRQNSNQPQHF.

The chain joins TRBV28 to TRBJ2-7; TRBD2 aligns across 8 bases. V lost 2 bases and J lost 5; bases outside the gene matches: 20. The CDR3 consists of 19 residues. The germline CDR1 and CDR2 sequences are MDHEN and SYDVKM. Here the CDR3 DNA reads TGTGCCAGCAGTTTAAGGCAGGGCGGTTTAGCGGGACCTACCCACGAGCAGTACTTC. It yields the protein CASSLRQGGLAGPTHEQYF.

The chain uses TRBV7-9 and TRBJ1-5; 7 positions agree with TRBD1. This CDR3 region has 16 residues. Per the germline V gene, CDR1 is SEHNR and CDR2 is FQNEAQ (reference sequence). After removal of 5 bases from V and 1 base from J, the junction contained 8 bases not matched to a gene. DNA of the CDR3: TGTGCCAGCAGCCCAACCGGGACAGCAAGCAATCAGCCCCAGCATTTT. Translated, it gives CASSPTGTASNQPQHF.

This clone has only one observation. The chain carries TRBV4-1 and TRBJ2-2; D uncertain. The V gene lost 0 bases and the J gene lost 6 bases, with 8 bases spanning the gap. CDR1 is MGHRA, CDR2 YSYEKL, per germline. CDR3 length equals 14 residues. The CDR3 DNA reads as TGCGCCAGCAGCCAAGAACTTGGGCCCGGGGAGCTGTTTTTT. This gives the protein CASSQELGPGELFF.

This clone has just a few counts. The chain carries TRBV6-6 and TRBJ1-1; 10 nucleotides match TRBD1. Unmatched junction bases numbered 15, after V lost 5 bases and J lost 3 bases. This CDR3 contains 18 residues. Germline V gene sequence: CDR1 MNHNY, CDR2 SVGAGI (reference sequence). The CDR3 spells CASSPPPSLGTGDTEAFF. The DNA of the CDR3 is TGTGCCAGCAGTCCACCACCTAGCCTGGGGACAGGGGACACTGAAGCTTTCTTT.

The chain is built from TRBV10-2 and TRBJ2-7, with D perhaps matching TRBD2 (6 bases). The CDR3 covers 16 residues. V was pared by 4 bases and J by 1 base, with 17 bases between. Germline V CDR1 and CDR2: WSHSY, SAAADI. The CDR3 sequence: CASSVWSEGGSYEQYF. The CDR3 DNA is TGCGCCAGCAGTGTATGGTCGGAGGGCGGATCCTACGAGCAGTACTTC.

This clone appeared a single time. This sequence joins TRBV5-1 and TRBJ1-1; D perhaps matches TRBD1 (5 bases). Between the trimmed V and J ends, which lost 2 bases and 4 bases, there was a span of 12 bases. There are 14 residues in the CDR3. Germline values: CDR1 SGHRS, CDR2 YFSETQ. CDR3 sequence (DNA): TGCGCCAGCAGCTTACAAGGGGAGGGCACTGAAGCTTTCTTT. This codes for CASSLQGEGTEAFF.

The sample holds one count of this clone. The V gene is TRBV7-8, the J gene TRBJ2-7; 7 bases map to TRBD1. J gave up 4 bases and V 0 bases, and 6 bases lay outside the gene matches. Germline V gives CDR1 SGHVS, CDR2 FQNEAQ. The CDR3 sequence is 15 residues long. DNA for the CDR3: TGTGCCAGCAGCTTAGCTACAGGGGTTATTTACGAGCAGTACTTC. Residues: CASSLATGVIYEQYF.

This clone was recorded once. V is TRBV11-1 and J is TRBJ2-7, with D possibly TRBD1 on 6 matching bases. V was pared by 3 bases and J by 4 bases, with 13 bases between. Germline CDR1 is SGHAT and CDR2 is FQDESV (reference sequence). This CDR3 region has 14 residues. The CDR3 region has the DNA TGTGCCAGCAGCTTCCGGGACATAACTTACGAGCAGTACTTC. Translation gives CASSFRDITYEQYF. Full variable domain (rest looked up from reference TRBV11-1 and TRBJ2-7): EAEVAQSPRYKITEKSQAVAFWCDPISGHATLYWYRQILGQGPELLVQFQDESVVDDSQLPKDRFSAERLKGVDSTLKIQPAELGDSAMYLCASSFRDITYEQYFGPGTRLTVT.

The CDR3, as DNA: TGCGCCAGCAGCAGAACGAACAGGGGGATGGACACTGAAGCTTTCTTT. Its protein product is CASSRTNRGMDTEAFF. This sequence joins TRBV4-1 and TRBJ1-1; 8 nucleotides match TRBD1. Germline V gives CDR1 MGHRA, CDR2 YSYEKL. CDR3 length equals 16 residues. Trimming removed 5 bases from V and 3 bases from J; junction bases left unmatched: 11.

The chain recombines TRBV30 with TRBJ2-1, with D perhaps matching TRBD1 (6 bases). Germline V CDR1 and CDR2: GTSNPN, SVGIG (reference sequence). V shed 2 bases and J shed 9 bases, with 14 bases lying between them. This CDR3 spans 13 amino acids. CDR3 sequence: CAWSITQGAEQFF. CDR3 in DNA: TGTGCCTGGAGTATAACACAGGGTGCTGAGCAGTTCTTC.

CDR3 loop: CASSLEAASNEQYF. The CDR3 region has the DNA TGCGCCAGCAGCTTGGAGGCGGCTTCCAACGAGCAGTACTTC. The chain employs TRBV5-1 and TRBJ2-7, with D unresolved. Deletions cut 0 bases from V and 5 bases from J, with 12 bases between. Germline CDR1 and CDR2: SGHRS and YFSETQ. The CDR3 has 14 amino acids.

The CDR3 nucleotides read TGTGCCAGCAGTTCTCAGGGGAGTAACACTGAAGCTTTCTTT. Amino acid sequence: CASSSQGSNTEAFF. The chain combines TRBV27 with TRBJ1-1; D possibly corresponds to TRBD1 (6 bases). Trimming stripped 4 bases from V and 2 bases from J, with 11 bases between. The V gene's germline CDR1 is MNHEY and CDR2 SMNVEV (reference sequence). The CDR3 spans 14 residues.

The CDR3 region is CASSQDSAGLGYGYTF. The DNA of the CDR3 is TGCGCCAGCAGCCAAGATTCGGCGGGGCTTGGTTATGGCTACACCTTC. The rearrangement links TRBV4-1 to TRBJ1-2; tentative D call: TRBD1 (5 bases). Trimming pared 0 bases from V and 5 bases from J, leaving 16 bases between. The length of the CDR3 is 16 residues. Germline-derived CDR1 and CDR2 are MGHRA and YSYEKL.

The chain links TRBV6-6 to TRBJ2-5, with TRBD1 matching 8 bases. The CDR3 runs to 15 residues. V lost 2 bases to trimming and J lost 5 bases; unmatched junction nucleotides: 7. The V gene's germline CDR1 is MNHNY and CDR2 SVGAGI (reference sequence). CDR3 bases: TGTGCCAGCAGTTACGTACAGGGGGGTCCGGAGACCCAGTACTTC. Translated, it gives CASSYVQGGPETQYF.

This clone was seen ten or more times. This rearrangement joins TRBV28 to TRBJ1-2; 9 nucleotides line up with TRBD1. Germline V lookup: CDR1 MDHEN, CDR2 SYDVKM. The V segment lost 6 bases and the J segment 5 bases; nucleotides outside the gene matches: 1. CDR3 length equals 12 residues. CDR3 loop: CASRGTGYGYTF. The CDR3 DNA reads TGTGCCAGCAGGGGGACAGGGTATGGCTACACCTTC.

The CDR3: CASHPTPGNTEAFF. The DNA for the CDR3 is TGTGCCAGTCACCCCACTCCCGGGAACACTGAAGCTTTCTTT. The chain joins TRBV6-5 to TRBJ1-1; D remains ambiguous. The CDR3 has 14 residues. Germline V gives CDR1 MNHEY, CDR2 SVGAGI. With 9 bases removed from V and 1 base from J, the gap between germline ends came to 15 bases.

The chain has TRBV18 and TRBJ2-7, with D tentatively TRBD2 (5 bases). V lost 5 bases, J lost 1 base, and 15 bases lay in between. Germline CDR1 and CDR2: KGHSH and LQKENI. This CDR3 comprises 15 residues. Here the CDR3 reads CASSSNGVLSYEQYF. The CDR3 DNA is TGTGCCAGCTCATCCAACGGGGTCTTATCCTACGAGCAGTACTTC.